The text below deals with one T cell receptor (beta chain). The data stem from a study of technical replicates of blood from a handful of donors. In germline, CDR1 is GTSNPN, CDR2 SVGIG (reference sequence). Deletions cut 3 bases from V and 7 bases from J, with 12 bases between. The CDR3 runs to 13 residues. Some clones are missing from TCRdb's copy, which holds only in-frame ones; the method was immunoSEQ multiplex PCR. Counted here are tens of thousands of clones, 91% occurring once; the ten biggest clones make up 0.37%. J is TRBJ2-2 and V is TRBV30, with D tentatively TRBD2 (6 bases). The sequenced material came from T cells isolated from PBMCs. The source is a human donor in good health. Some clones in this sample may be carry-over from other donors' samples. CDR3: CAWSQRAHGELFF. CDR3 nucleotides: TGTGCCTGGAGCCAGCGGGCCCACGGGGAGCTGTTTTTT.